The 13 T cell receptor beta chains listed next were all sequenced from one sample in a study of blood T cell repertoires in COVID-19. This table comes from immunoSEQ multiplex PCR, and its TCRdb copy is limited to in-frame clones, with some not included. The profile shows roughly 16,000 clones, roughly 91% of them singletons. The specimen sequenced was peripheral blood. The receptors here all came from a human donor in a cohort sampled during active COVID-19.

The V call is TRBV7-2, the J call TRBJ2-1; maybe TRBD1 (5 bases). CDR1 is SGHTA, CDR2 FQGNSA, per germline. The CDR3 sequence is 12 residues long. The ends were cut back, 5 bases at V and 6 bases at J, with 8 bases in the middle. The CDR3 protein is CASSQTVNEQFF. CDR3 bases: TGTGCCAGCAGCCAGACAGTCAATGAGCAGTTCTTC.

The chain couples TRBV29-1 to TRBJ2-1, with D tentatively TRBD1 (7 bases). Trimming cost V 5 bases and J 6 bases, with 11 bases left between them. The CDR3 runs to 12 residues. Germline V gene lookup returns CDR1 SQVTM and CDR2 ANQGSEA. Here the CDR3 DNA reads TGCAGCGTTAGGCAGGGGGGCAATGAGCAGTTCTTC. It encodes CSVRQGGNEQFF.

This chain links TRBV15 with TRBJ2-1, with TRBD2 identical over 12 bases. The CDR3 has 16 residues. Germline V CDR1 and CDR2: LNHNV, YYDKDF (reference sequence). V was clipped by 1 base and J by 6 bases; unmatched bases: 4. The chain's CDR3 is CATSRGLAGGLNEQFF. CDR3 nucleotides: TGTGCCACCAGCAGAGGCCTAGCGGGAGGGCTCAATGAGCAGTTCTTC.

The count of this clone is one. The rearrangement links TRBV30 to TRBJ1-5; a possible D gene is TRBD1 (5 bases). CDR3 size: 13 residues. Germline CDR1 GTSNPN, CDR2 SVGIG (reference sequence). V was pared by 0 bases and J by 5 bases, with 8 bases between. This chain's CDR3 is CAWSVRGDQPQHF. In nucleotides, the CDR3 is TGTGCCTGGAGTGTACGGGGGGATCAGCCCCAGCATTTT.

The J gene is TRBJ2-2, the V gene TRBV7-3; D is possibly TRBD2 (5 bases). Germline CDR1 reads SGHTA; CDR2 reads FQGTGA. V lost 3 bases to trimming and J lost 6 bases, with 5 bases between them. The CDR3 has 12 residues. The CDR3 protein is CASSLGAGELFF. In nucleotides, the CDR3 is TGTGCCAGCAGCTTGGGAGCCGGGGAGCTGTTTTTT.

The rearrangement links TRBV19 to TRBJ2-5; D is perhaps TRBD2 (6 bases). The CDR3 contains 14 residues. The V gene's germline CDR1 is LNHDA and CDR2 SQIVND (reference sequence). V was trimmed by 4 bases and J by 3 bases, leaving 12 bases between them. CDR3 sequence reads: CASSTGVRKETQYF. The CDR3 DNA follows: TGTGCCAGTAGTACGGGAGTACGTAAAGAGACCCAGTACTTC.

This clone has just one count. The V gene is TRBV20-1, the J gene TRBJ1-1; D uncertain. The CDR3 has 10 residues. Per the germline V gene, CDR1 is DFQATT and CDR2 is SNEGSKA (reference sequence). CDR3 in DNA: TGCAGCGCACGAGAGACTGAAGCTTTCTTT. This encodes CSARETEAFF.

The chain couples TRBV9 to TRBJ1-1, with a weak D call TRBD1 (6 bases). V dropped 4 bases and J dropped 3 bases, with 19 bases sitting between them. Germline CDR1 reads SGDLS; CDR2 reads YYNGEE. The CDR3 extends over 16 amino acids. The CDR3 region is CASSQSKRGGDTEAFF. CDR3 in DNA: TGTGCCAGCAGCCAATCTAAGAGAGGGGGTGACACTGAAGCTTTCTTT.

This chain joins TRBV28 and TRBJ1-3, with 7 bases aligning to TRBD1. The junction had 8 bases not matched to a gene; V was cut back by 5 bases and J by 4 bases. The germline V gene encodes CDR1 MDHEN and CDR2 SYDVKM. This CDR3 has 15 residues. CDR3 sequence: CASSPSPTGGNTIYF. CDR3 DNA: TGTGCCAGCAGTCCCTCCCCGACAGGGGGAAACACCATATATTTT.

The chain carries TRBV27 and TRBJ2-7, with D hard to call. Germline CDR1 is MNHEY and CDR2 is SMNVEV (reference sequence). The length of the CDR3 is 13 residues. The V and J ends lost 4 bases and 4 bases respectively, with 11 bases between them. The CDR3 bases are TGTGCCAGCAGTTCGCACCTTAGATACGAGCAGTACTTC. It translates to CASSSHLRYEQYF.

This clone was detected only a few times. The chain couples TRBV11-2 to TRBJ2-3; the match to TRBD2 covers 7 bases. Germline CDR1 SGHAT, CDR2 FQNNGV. V gave up 3 bases and J gave up 0 bases; unmatched junction bases: 3. This CDR3 spans 15 amino acids. CDR3 bases: TGTGCCAGCAGCTTTAGCGGGTCTAGCACAGATACGCAGTATTTT. This encodes CASSFSGSSTDTQYF.

The chain employs TRBV4-1 and TRBJ2-3, with 7 bases lining up with TRBD2. The CDR3 is 21 amino acids. Germline loops: CDR1 MGHRA, CDR2 YSYEKL. The J segment lost 3 bases and the V segment lost 0 bases, leaving 21 bases of the junction unmatched. The CDR3 here is CASSQEPLVRGSPTHTDTQYF. In DNA form, the CDR3 reads TGCGCCAGCAGCCAAGAACCCCTCGTACGCGGGAGTCCCACCCATACAGATACGCAGTATTTT.

This sequence joins TRBV6-5 and TRBJ1-2; maybe TRBD1 (6 bases). From germline, CDR1 is MNHEY and CDR2 SVGAGI. The CDR3 has 14 residues. V lost 6 bases and J 6 bases, leaving 17 bases between the germline ends. The CDR3: CASRGSGGANGYTF. The CDR3 nucleotides are TGTGCCAGCAGGGGCAGTGGGGGGGCGAATGGCTACACCTTC.